This TCR beta chain was identified in a study of shared T cell receptors in the human thymus (dated by TCRdb to the early 2020s). Some background on the complete study: The study examined how self-reactive, shared T-cell receptor alpha chains are generated in the human thymus.

The germline V gene supplies CDR1 SGHTA and CDR2 FQGNSA. V sheds 2 bases and J sheds 0 bases, leaving 17 bases between their ends. The CDR3 spans 17 residues, from the cysteine through the phenylalanine. Only the CDR3 portion is preserved as DNA: 51 bases, with reading frame beginning at the first base. A remark on this clone: The antigen this receptor binds is unknown. Base qualities are not at hand, and no much larger clone is one base apart.

The library was made by the immunoSEQ multiplex PCR assay. This immuneACCESS table, as held by TCRdb, lists in-frame sequences with V and J called but not all clones. Of the missing ones, under half trace to an unresolved V gene in checked studies; the others have no known cause. Present in this sample are approximately 490,000 clones, 75% to 85% of which were seen just once. More than 0.01% of the sample belongs to the ten largest clones. These same data were also listed under a study on human thymus T cells. The second paper further reports: Donors were immunologically healthy infants undergoing open corrective cardiac surgery for congenital heart defects in Finland. Thymus tissue was obtained as surgical resects removed during corrective cardiac surgery. Both the thymic and the peripheral blood repertoires appeared to show biased V and J gene segment usage. The related research found that thymic TCR repertoires overlapped highly between unrelated individuals. The study used 7 or 8 infant thymus samples plus four related peripheral blood samples to characterize TCR alpha and beta repertoires. Donor ages ranging from 7 to 244 days were recorded, and a handful of male and a couple of female infants were included in the cohort. Thymocytes were freed from the tissue by mechanical means and kept at -70 degrees C as pellets of roughly 9-34 million cells. Genomic DNA was extracted from frozen cell pellets with a QIAsymphony instrument. The immunoSEQ multiplex PCR assay was used to amplify the TCRB and TCRAD loci from a standardized quantity of quality-controlled genomic DNA. The V(D)J region was spanned by amplicons of a length sufficient to cover the CDR3 and to identify V and J genes. The amplicons were sequenced on an Illumina platform via the commercial immunoSEQ service. Primer bias and sequencing errors were corrected using previously described methods, and TCRAD and TCRB definitions followed the IMGT database. immunoSEQ Analyzer 3.0 and VDJTools were used for repertoire analysis, which covered basic statistics, V/J segment usage, diversity estimates, rarefaction and pairwise overlap. Diversity was estimated with Chao1, ChaoE, Efron-Thisted, Shannon and inverse Simpson indices, and also on datasets down-sampled to the smallest sample. Repertoire overlap used strict matching of CDR3 nucleotide sequence, V gene and J gene, with Jaccard-based multidimensional scaling clustering. Thymus samples yielded on average around 850,000 unique TCRB clonotypes, compared with some 89,000 from blood samples.

The sample taken for sequencing was thymocytes. Rearrangement joined TRBV7-2 to TRBJ2-7; TRBD1 could be the D gene, as 6 bases match. The clonotype comes from a boy in the first two years of life with a congenital heart defect. Donor details come from another sample of the same person, matched by shared clones. This receptor has the CDR3 CASSLQSVWDTSYEQYF. DNA sequence: TGTGCCAGCAGCTTACAGTCGGTTTGGGACACCTCCTACGAGCAGTACTTC.